This record looks at one T cell receptor (beta chain) sequence and its context. This specimen comes from a study of blood T cell repertoires in COVID-19. Study-level background: COVID-19 samples collected from the United States, Italy and Spain covered acute and convalescent phases. PBMCs, B-cell-depleted T cells, or T cells provided the cDNA or gDNA that made up the material.

In the source study's methods: Quantification of nucleated cells was approximated via reference gene primer amplification. Method: immunoSEQ multiplex PCR; TCRdb's copy keeps in-frame clones and lacks some. The V and J calls and the clone size are those of that table, but D and trimming were determined from the DNA. The sample has 50,000 or so clones; about 82% are singletons. Per germline, CDR1 SGHTA and CDR2 FQGNSA. This CDR3 contains 12 residues. Trimming left V 10 bases short and J 6 bases short, with 13 bases between. This chain connects TRBV7-2 to TRBJ2-1; a possible D gene is TRBD1 (6 bases). Sequencing was done on a sample of peripheral blood. The TCR sequence derives from a woman aged 60-70 years with acute or convalescent COVID-19. Here the CDR3 DNA reads TGTGCCACATCAGGGGTAGGCAATGAGCAGTTCTTC. It codes for CATSGVGNEQFF.